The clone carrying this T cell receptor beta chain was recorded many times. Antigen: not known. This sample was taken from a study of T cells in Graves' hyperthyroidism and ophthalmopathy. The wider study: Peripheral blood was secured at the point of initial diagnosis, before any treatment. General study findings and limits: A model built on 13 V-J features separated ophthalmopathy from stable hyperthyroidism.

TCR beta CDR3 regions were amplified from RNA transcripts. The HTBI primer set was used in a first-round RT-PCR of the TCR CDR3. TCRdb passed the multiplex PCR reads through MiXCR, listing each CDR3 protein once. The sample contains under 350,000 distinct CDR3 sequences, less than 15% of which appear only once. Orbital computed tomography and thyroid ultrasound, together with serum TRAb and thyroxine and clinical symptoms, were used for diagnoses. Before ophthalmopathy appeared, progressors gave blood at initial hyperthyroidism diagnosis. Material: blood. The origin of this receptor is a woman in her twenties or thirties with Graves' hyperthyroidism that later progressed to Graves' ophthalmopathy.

CDR3 loop: CASSLTARVEQYF. In DNA form, the CDR3 reads TGTGCCAGCAGTTTAACAGCCAGAGTCGAGCAGTACTTC. The rearrangement joins TRBV27 to TRBJ2-7; no firm D call. CDR3 length: 13 amino acids. The ends were cut back, 2 bases at V and 6 bases at J, with 11 bases in the middle. Germline V gene sequence: CDR1 MNHEY, CDR2 SMNVEV (reference sequence).